This paragraph reports one T cell receptor (beta chain). PCR amplification relied on 60 Vbeta primers (plus 13 Jbeta primers). TCRdb's table, derived via immunoSEQ multiplex PCR, lists solely in-frame clones and lacks some. The sample includes roughly 63,000 clones, approximately 71% of them seen just once. The data were obtained in a study of cytomegalovirus exposure and HLA in healthy donors. V was clipped by 3 bases and J by 4 bases; unmatched bases: 10. The CDR3 consists of 17 residues. In germline, CDR1 is SEHNR, CDR2 FQNEAQ (reference sequence). The source material was PBMCs. V and J are TRBV7-9 and TRBJ2-7; TRBD1 matches 12 bases. This sequence originates from a man aged 45-65 years in good health and CMV-seropositive. The CDR3 here is CASSFISGTGGRYEQYF. The CDR3 DNA is TGTGCCAGCAGCTTCATCTCCGGGACAGGGGGCAGGTACGAGCAGTACTTC.